These 20 T cell receptor beta chains were all obtained from the same sample, sequenced in a study of blood T cells in healthy people across ages. Through a sample-barcoded 5' primer and a J-beta primer mix, a second PCR was run for roughly 6 to 11 cycles. TCRdb recomputed calls from the 5' RACE reads with MiXCR, one row per CDR3 protein. The sample has 1,800,000 or so distinct CDR3 sequences, around 42% seen once; the top ten hold under 25%. The specimen was blood. The source is a human donor in good health.

This clonotype was detected only a few times. The J gene is TRBJ1-2, the V gene TRBV20-1, with D possibly being TRBD1 (6 bases). This CDR3 contains 15 residues. Germline assignment: CDR1 DFQATT and CDR2 SNEGSKA (reference sequence). V lost 1 base and J lost 2, with 14 bases in between. The CDR3 DNA follows: TGCAGTGCTAGAGGGGTGAACAGGGAGAACTATGGCTACACCTTC. Its translation is CSARGVNRENYGYTF.

V gene TRBV30 combines with J gene TRBJ1-1, with 10 bases identical to TRBD1. Germline CDR1 GTSNPN, CDR2 SVGIG (reference sequence). This CDR3 is 11 amino acids long. The J segment lost 13 bases and the V segment lost 7 bases, leaving 9 bases of the junction unmatched. Written as DNA, the CDR3 is TGTGCCTCCGACAGGGGGCTTGTTGTTTTCTTT. Encoded protein: CASDRGLVVFF.

The chain couples TRBV5-1 to TRBJ2-2; D uncertain. Germline V gene lookup returns CDR1 SGHRS and CDR2 YFSETQ. CDR3 size: 13 residues. V lost 7 bases and J 5 bases, leaving 12 bases between the germline ends. The CDR3 loop is CASGQRQTGELFF. CDR3 nucleotide sequence: TGCGCCAGCGGTCAAAGGCAAACCGGGGAGCTGTTTTTT.

This chain joins TRBV7-2 and TRBJ2-7; D is possibly TRBD1 (5 bases). V was cut by 6 bases and J by 0 bases, with 12 bases left in between. CDR1 and CDR2 (germline): SGHTA, FQGNSA. The CDR3 covers 14 residues. As DNA, the CDR3 is TGTGCCAGCAGGTCCGCAGGGCACTCCTACGAGCAGTACTTC. Translated: CASRSAGHSYEQYF.

This clonotype appeared a few times. The genes are TRBV3-1 and TRBJ2-7; tentatively, D is TRBD2 (6 bases). Trimming removed 4 bases at V and 3 bases at J, with 19 bases between. The CDR3 is 16 residues long. Germline CDR1 reads LGHDT; CDR2 reads YNNKEL (reference sequence). Here the CDR3 DNA reads TGTGCCAGCAGCCCGCGTTGGGAGGTACATAGCTACGAGCAGTACTTC. Its translation is CASSPRWEVHSYEQYF.

The chain has TRBV11-3 and TRBJ2-7, with 7 bases that match TRBD1. Germline CDR1 is SGHNT and CDR2 is YENEEA. This CDR3 has 14 amino acids. The J segment lost 3 bases and the V segment lost 5 bases, leaving 7 bases of the junction unmatched. The CDR3: CASSPVTGVYEQYF. The CDR3 DNA reads as TGTGCCAGCAGCCCTGTCACAGGGGTCTACGAGCAGTACTTC.

This chain's CDR3 is CASSDPGLTNYGYTF. As DNA, the CDR3 is TGTGCCAGCAGTGACCCGGGGCTCACTAACTATGGCTACACCTTC. J is TRBJ1-2 and V is TRBV6-1; TRBD1 might be the D (5 bases). V gave up 3 bases and J gave up 0 bases, with 11 bases separating them. The CDR3 is 15 amino acids. Germline CDR1 MNHNS, CDR2 SASEGT.

This clonotype was observed a few times. V is TRBV4-1 and J is TRBJ1-2; D is uncertain. CDR1 MGHRA and CDR2 YSYEKL come from the germline V gene. The CDR3 is 14 amino acids. Trimming pared 0 bases from V and 7 bases from J, leaving 12 bases between. DNA of the CDR3: TGCGCCAGCAGCCAAGATTCAGAGGGCCGTGGCTACACCTTC. This encodes CASSQDSEGRGYTF.

This clonotype was picked up a small number of times. This chain connects TRBV11-2 to TRBJ2-1, with TRBD2 matching 8 bases. The CDR3 runs to 16 residues. CDR1 is SGHAT, CDR2 FQNNGV, per germline. The ends lost 0 bases at V and 7 bases at J; junction bases unmatched: 8. The CDR3 region is CASSLDLTGGANEQFF. Here the CDR3 DNA reads TGTGCCAGCAGCTTAGATCTGACCGGGGGGGCAAATGAGCAGTTCTTC.

This clonotype was detected many times. This chain connects TRBV12-3 or TRBV12-4 to TRBJ1-5, with no clear D. This CDR3 has 15 residues. The V and J ends lost 4 bases and 7 bases respectively, with 17 bases between them. The CDR3 bases are TGTGCCAGCAGTTCCTTTGGTACCAGAGGGCAGCCCCAGCATTTT. Protein sequence: CASSSFGTRGQPQHF.

The sample holds many counts of this clonotype. The J gene is TRBJ1-1, the V gene TRBV4-1, with D perhaps matching TRBD1 (5 bases). The CDR3 totals 14 residues. Trimming removed 1 base from V and 2 bases from J, with 8 bases in between. The germline V gene encodes CDR1 MGHRA and CDR2 YSYEKL. CDR3 bases: TGCGCCAGCAGCCAAGTAAGGGGAAACACTGAAGCTTTCTTT. Its translation is CASSQVRGNTEAFF.

The chain recombines TRBV29-1 with TRBJ1-1; D unclear. CDR1 and CDR2 from the germline V gene are SQVTM and ANQGSEA. The CDR3 extends over 13 amino acids. The ends were cut back, 6 bases at V and 6 bases at J, with 17 bases in the middle. CDR3 bases: TGCAGCGTCACACCCTATAGTGGTGCTGAAGCTTTCTTT. As protein: CSVTPYSGAEAFF.

This chain joins TRBV10-3 and TRBJ2-7; D is perhaps TRBD1 (6 bases). CDR1 is ENHRY, CDR2 SYGVKD, per germline. V was cut by 6 bases and J by 0 bases, with 9 bases left in between. The CDR3 is made up of 13 amino acids. The CDR3 sequence: CAIRPDSSYEQYF. In nucleotides, the CDR3 is TGTGCCATCAGGCCGGACAGCTCCTACGAGCAGTACTTC.

This clonotype was seen a handful of times. The chain has TRBV7-2 and TRBJ2-1, with TRBD1 matching over 7 bases. V was clipped by 5 bases and J by 2 bases; unmatched bases: 9. Germline V CDR1 and CDR2: SGHTA, FQGNSA. This CDR3 has 16 amino acids. In nucleotides, the CDR3 is TGTGCCAGCAGCCCGGGGACAGCCAAAACCTACAATGAGCAGTTCTTC. The encoded protein is CASSPGTAKTYNEQFF.

This clonotype was counted between two and nine times. The CDR3 loop is CASSPMKGLAGDNEQFF. DNA of the CDR3: TGTGCCAGCAGCCCGATGAAAGGACTAGCGGGGGACAATGAGCAGTTCTTC. V is TRBV14 and J is TRBJ2-1, with 13 bases that match TRBD2. This CDR3 is built from 17 residues. Germline values: CDR1 SGHDN, CDR2 FVKESK. V lost 4 bases and J lost 5; bases outside the gene matches: 8.

The V and J genes are TRBV18 and TRBJ2-3, with 8 bases that match TRBD1. V shed 3 bases, J shed 4 bases, and the junction held 3 bases outside the gene matches. Germline values: CDR1 KGHSH, CDR2 LQKENI. The CDR3 length is 14 residues. This CDR3 is CASSPLDRADTQYF. In DNA form, the CDR3 reads TGTGCCAGCTCACCGTTGGACAGGGCAGATACGCAGTATTTT.

This rearrangement joins TRBV5-5 to TRBJ1-1; possible D gene TRBD1, 5 bases. The length of the CDR3 is 14 residues. Germline-derived CDR1 and CDR2 are SGHKS and YYEKEE (reference sequence). V lost 2 bases to trimming and J lost 1 base, with 9 bases between them. The CDR3 coding sequence is TGTGCCAGCAGCTTCCACGACAGGAACACTGAAGCTTTCTTT. Its protein product is CASSFHDRNTEAFF.

A remark on this clonotype: One end of the junction does not line up with germline, which may come from a read error. The CDR3 region has the DNA TGTGCCAGCAGCGAGGGACAGAACTCACCCCCCCACTTT. Translating gives CASSEGQNSPPHF. This chain uses TRBV27 with TRBJ1-6; TRBD1 agrees at 7 bases. This CDR3 has 13 residues. The germline gives CDR1 MNHEY, CDR2 SMNVEV (reference sequence).

The sample holds a few counts of this clonotype. The rearrangement uses TRBV15 and TRBJ2-7; 7 nucleotides match TRBD1. V shed 0 bases and J 3 bases; nucleotides not matched to a gene: 5. The CDR3 sequence is 15 residues long. The germline V gene encodes CDR1 LNHNV and CDR2 YYDKDF (reference sequence). The DNA for the CDR3 is TGTGCCACCAGCAGAGATAAGGGGGCCTACTACGAGCAGTACTTC. It encodes CATSRDKGAYYEQYF.

The chain recombines TRBV15 with TRBJ1-5, with TRBD1 as a possible D gene (5 bases). CDR1 and CDR2 (germline): LNHNV, YYDKDF (reference sequence). The CDR3 has 13 amino acids. The V gene lost 0 bases and the J gene lost 9 bases, with 9 bases spanning the gap. The CDR3 DNA sequence: TGTGCCACCAGCAGAGAAGGGGACCGGCCCCAGCATTTT. It is translated as CATSREGDRPQHF.